These T cell receptor beta chains were read from a single sample in a study of blood T cell repertoires in COVID-19. Profiling relied on immunoSEQ multiplex PCR, and the TCRdb table lists in-frame clones only, not all of them. The table records under 400,000 clones, approximately 87% of them present only once. What was sequenced was peripheral blood. The receptors derive from a woman in her 30s with COVID-19, enrolled during active disease. Each CDR3 is given with its conserved first and last residue. Fields, in order: D gene, J gene, clone size, V gene, CDR3 DNA, CDR3 protein. A D gene is named only where the DNA matches it firmly. Part of the rows lack a size; the others show once, few, many or a class for expanded clones.

D gene: TRBD1; J gene: TRBJ1-1; clone size: NA; V gene: TRBV5-1; CDR3 DNA: TGCGCCAGCAGCCTCGGGGGACAGGGCGGCGCTGAAGCTTTCTTT; CDR3 protein: CASSLGGQGGAEAFF
D gene: TRBD1; J gene: TRBJ2-2; clone size: few; V gene: TRBV10-2; CDR3 DNA: TGCGCCAGCAGTGAGTCAGGGACAGGGGGTTTCGTCTACGGGGAGCTGTTTTTT; CDR3 protein: CASSESGTGGFVYGELFF
D gene: NA; J gene: TRBJ2-3; clone size: once; V gene: TRBV11-2; CDR3 DNA: TGTGCCAGCAGCTTAGGTGGGAGGCGTGATACGCAGTATTTT; CDR3 protein: CASSLGGRRDTQYF
D gene: NA; J gene: TRBJ1-1; clone size: NA; V gene: TRBV5-1; CDR3 DNA: TGCGCCAGCAGCCCCAGGGCAATGAACACTGAAGCTTTCTTT; CDR3 protein: CASSPRAMNTEAFF
D gene: NA; J gene: TRBJ1-4; clone size: once; V gene: TRBV4-1; CDR3 DNA: TGCGCCAGCAGCCAAGCGACCGGGACTCCGGCCGATGGAAATGAAAAACTGTTTTTT; CDR3 protein: CASSQATGTPADGNEKLFF
D gene: NA; J gene: TRBJ1-3; clone size: NA; V gene: TRBV15; CDR3 DNA: TGTGCCACCAGCGGAACATACAGGGTAGACGGAGGGCGGGAGCGCTCTGGAAACACCATATATTTT; CDR3 protein: CATSGTYRVDGGRERSGNTIYF
D gene: NA; J gene: TRBJ1-1; clone size: NA; V gene: TRBV5-1; CDR3 DNA: TGCGCCAGCAGCTTGGTTGGAGGAGTGAACACTGAAGCTTTCTTT; CDR3 protein: CASSLVGGVNTEAFF
D gene: TRBD2; J gene: TRBJ2-1; clone size: NA; V gene: TRBV4-1; CDR3 DNA: TGCGCCAGCAGCCAATTCGGGGGGGCGGGAGCGTACAATGAGCAGTTCTTC; CDR3 protein: CASSQFGGAGAYNEQFF
D gene: NA; J gene: TRBJ2-5; clone size: NA; V gene: TRBV25-1; CDR3 DNA: TGTGCCACCTTGGACAGCTTCCAAGAGACCCAGTACTTC; CDR3 protein: CATLDSFQETQYF
D gene: TRBD1; J gene: TRBJ2-2; clone size: NA; V gene: TRBV19; CDR3 DNA: TGTGCCAGTAGTCCCCGGGGGACAGGGGGCATCGCCGGGGAGCTGTTTTTT; CDR3 protein: CASSPRGTGGIAGELFF
D gene: NA; J gene: TRBJ2-7; clone size: few; V gene: TRBV2; CDR3 DNA: TGTGCCAGCAGTGAACAGGGGGGCGAGCAGTACTTC; CDR3 protein: CASSEQGGEQYF
D gene: TRBD2; J gene: TRBJ2-3; clone size: once; V gene: TRBV5-1; CDR3 DNA: TGCGCCAGCAGCCCTGGGCGGGGGGGCACAGATACGCAGTATTTT; CDR3 protein: CASSPGRGGTDTQYF
D gene: NA; J gene: TRBJ2-3; clone size: NA; V gene: TRBV6-4; CDR3 DNA: TGTGCCAGCAGTGACTCAGCCACAGATACGCAGTATTTT; CDR3 protein: CASSDSATDTQYF
D gene: TRBD1; J gene: TRBJ1-5; clone size: NA; V gene: TRBV3-1/TRBV3-2; CDR3 DNA: TGTGCCAGCAGCCAAGCGGGACAGGGAGGCGGTCAGCCCCAGCATTTT; CDR3 protein: CASSQAGQGGGQPQHF
D gene: TRBD1; J gene: TRBJ2-5; clone size: NA; V gene: TRBV5-8; CDR3 DNA: TGTGCCAGCAGCCCGGACAGGGCAGAGACCCAGTACTTC; CDR3 protein: CASSPDRAETQYF
D gene: NA; J gene: TRBJ2-1; clone size: NA; V gene: TRBV18; CDR3 DNA: TGTGCCAGCTCACCGAACCGGGGTAATGAGCAGTTCTTC; CDR3 protein: CASSPNRGNEQFF
D gene: NA; J gene: TRBJ1-2; clone size: NA; V gene: TRBV6-5; CDR3 DNA: TGTGCCAGCAAGCCCGAAGTAGGGCCGGGACACCCTTACACCTTC; CDR3 protein: CASKPEVGPGHPYTF
D gene: NA; J gene: TRBJ2-2; clone size: NA; V gene: TRBV5-1; CDR3 DNA: TGCGCCAGCAAGGTCAGGGTAGAGACCGGGGAGCTGTTTTTT; CDR3 protein: CASKVRVETGELFF
D gene: NA; J gene: TRBJ2-1; clone size: NA; V gene: TRBV2; CDR3 DNA: TGTGCCAGCAGTGATTCCGACAATGAGCAGTTCTTC; CDR3 protein: CASSDSDNEQFF
D gene: NA; J gene: TRBJ2-1; clone size: NA; V gene: TRBV11-2; CDR3 DNA: TGTGCCAGCAACCCCGCCTTGAGCTCCTACAATGAGCAGTTCTTC; CDR3 protein: CASNPALSSYNEQFF
D gene: NA; J gene: TRBJ1-2; clone size: NA; V gene: TRBV6-5; CDR3 DNA: TGTGCCACCCGACCAGCGGGCTATGGCTACACCTTC; CDR3 protein: CATRPAGYGYTF
D gene: NA; J gene: TRBJ2-3; clone size: NA; V gene: TRBV5-8; CDR3 DNA: TGTGCCAGCAGCTTGCAGGGCATTGGAACAGATACGCAGTATTTT; CDR3 protein: CASSLQGIGTDTQYF
D gene: NA; J gene: TRBJ1-5; clone size: once; V gene: TRBV6-1; CDR3 DNA: TGTGCCAGCAGTGACAGGGGAACGGGGCAGCCCCAGCATTTT; CDR3 protein: CASSDRGTGQPQHF
D gene: NA; J gene: TRBJ2-2; clone size: NA; V gene: TRBV9; CDR3 DNA: TGTGCCAGCAGCGTAGTGGAAGGATCTAGAAACACCGGGGAGCTGTTTTTT; CDR3 protein: CASSVVEGSRNTGELFF
D gene: TRBD2; J gene: TRBJ2-1; clone size: NA; V gene: TRBV28; CDR3 DNA: TGTGCCAGCAGTGGTCATTTGGCGGCGCGGGAGGGCTCTTACAATGAGCAGTTCTTC; CDR3 protein: CASSGHLAAREGSYNEQFF
D gene: NA; J gene: TRBJ1-4; clone size: NA; V gene: TRBV5-1; CDR3 DNA: TGCGCCAGCAGCCCTCGGACCGAACGGGGTGAAAAACTGTTTTTT; CDR3 protein: CASSPRTERGEKLFF
D gene: NA; J gene: TRBJ1-5; clone size: NA; V gene: TRBV19; CDR3 DNA: TGTGCCAGTAGTGAGTGGAATCAGCCCCAGCATTTT; CDR3 protein: CASSEWNQPQHF
D gene: NA; J gene: TRBJ2-2; clone size: NA; V gene: TRBV5-1; CDR3 DNA: TGCGCCAGCAGCTTAAACAGGGCGGACACCGGGGAGCTGTTTTTT; CDR3 protein: CASSLNRADTGELFF
D gene: TRBD1; J gene: TRBJ2-2; clone size: NA; V gene: TRBV3-1/TRBV3-2; CDR3 DNA: TGTGCCAGCAGCCAAGGGGCAGGGGGTCGGACCGGGGAGCTGTTTTTT; CDR3 protein: CASSQGAGGRTGELFF